Presented here are 32 T cell receptor beta chains from one specimen sequenced in a study of beta chain features in type 1 diabetes. Regarding the study as a whole: Type 1 diabetes patients showed a moderate but significant shortening of TCRB CDR3s in all four CD4+ subsets.

No antigen has been assigned to these receptors. Expressed TCRB transcripts were sequenced because the isolated RNA had all been reverse transcribed beforehand. Produced via immunoSEQ multiplex PCR; TCRdb's table is partial and in-frame only. The profile covers roughly 290,000 clones, with about 15% appearing a single time and 0.015% to 0.017% taken by the ten largest. The sequencing input was naive CD4+ T cells from blood. The source is a man aged 18 to 30 with type 1 diabetes.

V gene TRBV7-9 combines with J gene TRBJ2-1; 8 nucleotides match TRBD1. Germline CDR1 SEHNR, CDR2 FQNEAQ (reference sequence). Losses at the gene ends were 3 bases for V and 0 bases for J; bases not matched to a gene: 4. This CDR3 has 16 residues. CDR3 coding DNA: TGTGCCAGCAGCTTTCTGGGACAGGCCTCCTACAATGAGCAGTTCTTC. Its translation is CASSFLGQASYNEQFF.

This clone has only a few counts. This chain connects TRBV7-2 to TRBJ2-1, with D tentatively TRBD2 (6 bases). This CDR3 has 13 amino acids. The V gene lost 5 bases and the J gene lost 9 bases, with 14 bases spanning the gap. Looked up from germline, CDR1 is SGHTA and CDR2 is FQGNSA. The CDR3 loop is CASSGTGSSEQFF. The CDR3 region has the DNA TGTGCCAGCAGCGGAACCGGGAGTAGTGAGCAGTTCTTC.

The genes are TRBV19 and TRBJ2-7, with D perhaps matching TRBD1 (6 bases). With 4 bases removed from V and 5 bases from J, the gap between germline ends came to 15 bases. Germline CDR1 LNHDA, CDR2 SQIVND (reference sequence). The CDR3 is made up of 14 amino acids. The CDR3 loop is CASSTRTGSHEQYF. The CDR3 DNA sequence: TGTGCCAGTAGTACCCGAACAGGGAGCCACGAGCAGTACTTC. Combining the CDR3 with reference TRBV19 and TRBJ2-7 gives the whole variable domain DGGITQSPKYLFRKEGQNVTLSCEQNLNHDAMYWYRQDPGQGLRLIYYSQIVNDFQKGDIAEGYSVSREKKESFPLTVTSAQKNPTAFYLCASSTRTGSHEQYFGPGTRLTVT.

V and J are TRBV18 and TRBJ2-5; 8 bases line up with TRBD1. The V gene end was trimmed by 3 bases and the J gene end by 5 bases; junction bases not matched to a gene: 8. CDR1 is KGHSH and CDR2 is LQKENI in the germline V gene. This CDR3 contains 15 residues. The CDR3 region is CASSPPGQGRETQYF. The CDR3 DNA sequence: TGTGCCAGCTCACCTCCCGGACAGGGACGGGAGACCCAGTACTTC.

The chain combines TRBV30 with TRBJ2-5; the match to TRBD2 covers 11 bases. This CDR3 has 13 residues. Germline V gene lookup returns CDR1 GTSNPN and CDR2 SVGIG (reference sequence). The junction had 1 base not matched to a gene; V was cut back by 3 bases and J by 4 bases. The CDR3: CAWSGLAGETQYF. CDR3 sequence (DNA): TGTGCCTGGAGCGGACTAGCGGGAGAGACCCAGTACTTC.

V gene TRBV30 combines with J gene TRBJ1-1, with 8 bases matching TRBD1. Trimming removed 2 bases from V and 7 bases from J; junction bases left unmatched: 15. The CDR3 is 16 amino acids. Germline-derived CDR1 and CDR2 are GTSNPN and SVGIG (reference sequence). CDR3 sequence reads: CAWSKLAGGTSGEAFF. Written as DNA, the CDR3 is TGTGCCTGGAGTAAGCTGGCAGGGGGCACGTCCGGTGAAGCTTTCTTT.

The chain links TRBV7-2 to TRBJ2-2, with unresolved D. The germline gives CDR1 SGHTA, CDR2 FQGNSA. Trimming cost V 4 bases and J 5 bases, with 17 bases left between them. The CDR3 runs to 16 residues. The chain's CDR3 is CASSYSVSAVTGELFF. The CDR3 nucleotides are TGTGCCAGCAGCTATAGTGTGTCTGCGGTTACCGGGGAGCTGTTTTTT.

The chain uses TRBV11-2 and TRBJ1-5, with unresolved D. V dropped 0 bases and J dropped 9 bases, with 15 bases sitting between them. Germline V gene sequence: CDR1 SGHAT, CDR2 FQNNGV. The CDR3 length is 15 residues. This chain's CDR3 is CASSLDARSGRPQHF. The CDR3 nucleotides read TGTGCCAGCAGCTTAGATGCGCGTTCGGGGAGGCCCCAGCATTTT.

The rearrangement uses TRBV5-1 and TRBJ1-1; D remains unclear. V gave up 0 bases and J gave up 5 bases, with 8 bases separating them. This CDR3 spans 13 amino acids. Germline values: CDR1 SGHRS, CDR2 YFSETQ. CDR3 sequence reads: CASSLDGRTEAFF. In DNA, the CDR3 is TGCGCCAGCAGCTTGGATGGGAGGACTGAAGCTTTCTTT.

The rearrangement uses TRBV18 and TRBJ1-1; TRBD1 aligns across 8 bases. The V segment lost 3 bases and the J segment 1 base; nucleotides outside the gene matches: 7. The CDR3 is made up of 16 amino acids. Germline V gene lookup returns CDR1 KGHSH and CDR2 LQKENI. CDR3 coding DNA: TGTGCCAGCTCACCGAGCGCAGGACAGGGGAACACTGAAGCTTTCTTT. It codes for CASSPSAGQGNTEAFF.

This clone came up a few times. The chain has TRBV30 and TRBJ1-1; D is possibly TRBD1 (5 bases). V lost 3 bases and J 8 bases, leaving 19 bases between the germline ends. The CDR3 is made up of 14 amino acids. Germline lookup yields CDR1 GTSNPN and CDR2 SVGIG (reference sequence). The CDR3, as DNA: TGTGCCTGGAGAATACAGGACCCTCGTCCGGAAGCTTTCTTT. Translated, it gives CAWRIQDPRPEAFF.

This chain joins TRBV10-3 and TRBJ2-7; tentative D call: TRBD2 (6 bases). The CDR3 extends over 16 amino acids. Trimming cost V 3 bases and J 0 bases, with 15 bases left between them. Germline V CDR1 and CDR2: ENHRY, SYGVKD. CDR3 region: CAISEVGGLSSYEQYF. The CDR3 DNA sequence: TGTGCCATCAGTGAAGTAGGAGGGTTAAGCTCCTACGAGCAGTACTTC.

This chain joins TRBV18 and TRBJ1-5; D is uncertain. V was shortened by 6 bases and J by 2 bases, with 5 bases between the two germline ends. The CDR3 covers 12 residues. Germline CDR1 is KGHSH and CDR2 is LQKENI. In nucleotides, the CDR3 is TGTGCCAGCTCTGCAGGCAATCAGCCCCAGCATTTT. Protein: CASSAGNQPQHF.

This clone has just a few counts. The J gene is TRBJ2-7, the V gene TRBV19, with D tentatively TRBD1 (6 bases). V shed 6 bases and J shed 2 bases, with 14 bases lying between them. The CDR3 length is 14 residues. Germline V gives CDR1 LNHDA, CDR2 SQIVND (reference sequence). The CDR3 coding sequence is TGTGCCAGTAGCGGACAGATAGGAGCCTACGAGCAGTACTTC. Translated: CASSGQIGAYEQYF.

The chain carries TRBV28 and TRBJ2-7; TRBD1 matches at 9 bases. In germline, CDR1 is MDHEN, CDR2 SYDVKM. The CDR3 is made up of 14 amino acids. The ends lost 7 bases at V and 6 bases at J; junction bases unmatched: 10. CDR3 sequence: CASNTETGGFEQYF. In nucleotides, the CDR3 is TGTGCCAGCAATACCGAGACAGGGGGTTTCGAGCAGTACTTC. The full variable domain, rest sourced from reference TRBV28 and TRBJ2-7, is DVKVTQSSRYLVKRTGEKVFLECVQDMDHENMFWYRQDPGLGLRLIYFSYDVKMKEKGDIPEGYSVSREKKERFSLILESASTNQTSMYLCASNTETGGFEQYFGPGTRLTVT.

This clone was recorded a few times. The V gene is TRBV11-2, the J gene TRBJ2-7, with 11 bases identical to TRBD1. CDR3 length: 15 residues. With V trimmed by 2 bases and J by 4 bases, 4 bases remained unmatched. The germline V gene encodes CDR1 SGHAT and CDR2 FQNNGV. DNA of the CDR3: TGTGCCAGCAGCTTACGGACAGGGGGCGCGTACGAGCAGTACTTC. It codes for CASSLRTGGAYEQYF. The whole variable domain, remainder taken from reference TRBV11-2 and TRBJ2-7, is EAGVAQSPRYKIIEKRQSVAFWCNPISGHATLYWYQQILGQGPKLLIQFQNNGVVDDSQLPKDRFSAERLKGVDSTLKIQPAKLEDSAVYLCASSLRTGGAYEQYFGPGTRLTVT.

The rearrangement links TRBV9 to TRBJ1-2, with 8 bases identical to TRBD1. Trimming took 2 bases from V and 9 from J; bases not matched to a gene: 3. This CDR3 is 12 amino acids long. Germline V CDR1 and CDR2: SGDLS, YYNGEE. The chain's CDR3 is CASSVRQGSYTF. Written as DNA, the CDR3 is TGTGCCAGCAGCGTTCGACAGGGGAGCTACACCTTC.

The CDR3 coding sequence is TGTGCCAGCAGCTTAGTTCCCAGGACTAGCGGGAGTTATGAGCAGTTCTTC. Translation gives CASSLVPRTSGSYEQFF. This chain joins TRBV11-1 and TRBJ2-1, with 13 bases that match TRBD2. The germline V gene has CDR1 SGHAT and CDR2 FQDESV (reference sequence). The J segment lost 8 bases and the V segment lost 1 base, leaving 8 bases of the junction unmatched. The CDR3 consists of 17 residues.

This clone was observed a few times. This chain uses TRBV29-1 with TRBJ1-2; no reliable D call. The V gene lost 6 bases and the J gene lost 8 bases, with 7 bases spanning the gap. The CDR3 covers 9 residues. Looked up from germline, CDR1 is SQVTM and CDR2 is ANQGSEA. The CDR3 DNA follows: TGCAGCGTAGATGGCGGCTACACCTTC. This gives the protein CSVDGGYTF.

CDR3 loop: CASSYRGVLRGEAFF. The CDR3 DNA follows: TGTGCCAGCAGCTACAGGGGGGTCTTGCGGGGTGAAGCTTTCTTT. This sequence joins TRBV11-2 and TRBJ1-1; TRBD1 aligns across 8 bases. This CDR3 comprises 15 residues. The ends lost 4 bases at V and 7 bases at J; junction bases unmatched: 11. Germline CDR1 reads SGHAT; CDR2 reads FQNNGV.

The chain couples TRBV4-3 to TRBJ2-5, with 8 bases matching TRBD2. The last part of the DNA fits TRBJ2-7 better; the J call may be wrong. Germline loops: CDR1 LGHNA, CDR2 YSLEER. The CDR3 contains 15 residues. CDR3 protein: CASSQEIAGHYEQYF. Written as DNA, the CDR3 is TGCGCCAGCAGCCAAGAAATAGCGGGGCACTACGAGCAGTACTTC.

This chain connects TRBV2 to TRBJ2-6; TRBD1 matches at 12 bases. Germline loops: CDR1 SNHLY, CDR2 FYNNEI. J lost 4 bases, V lost 4 bases, and 5 bases had no gene match. The CDR3 runs 17 residues. The CDR3: CASSVGQGASGANVLTF. CDR3 sequence (DNA): TGTGCCAGCAGTGTGGGACAGGGGGCTTCCGGGGCCAACGTCCTGACTTTC.

This clone occurred a few times. The V and J genes are TRBV23-1 and TRBJ2-2; the match to TRBD1 covers 8 bases. TRBV23-1 is sorted into the ORF group, with uncertain function. The CDR3 loop spans 14 amino acids. V lost 10 bases and J lost 3; bases outside the gene matches: 7. The CDR3 spells CAMLGQGYTGELFF. Here the CDR3 DNA reads TGCGCCATGTTAGGACAGGGCTACACCGGGGAGCTGTTTTTT.

The chain joins TRBV5-1 to TRBJ2-7, with D possibly matching TRBD1 (5 bases). V was clipped by 5 bases and J by 3 bases, with 12 bases between them. Germline V gene data show CDR1 as SGHRS and CDR2 as YFSETQ. This CDR3 is 13 amino acids long. The CDR3 nucleotides are TGCGCCAGCAGTCCCGACAGAAGCTACGAGCAGTACTTC. Translating it yields CASSPDRSYEQYF. Full variable domain (remainder filled in from reference TRBV5-1 and TRBJ2-7): KAGVTQTPRYLIKTRGQQVTLSCSPISGHRSVSWYQQTPGQGLQFLFEYFSETQRNKGNFPGRFSGRQFSNSRSEMNVSTLELGDSALYLCASSPDRSYEQYFGPGTRLTVT.

The chain uses TRBV5-1 and TRBJ1-1, with D perhaps matching TRBD1 (5 bases). This CDR3 has 15 residues. CDR1 is SGHRS, CDR2 YFSETQ, per germline. With 0 bases removed from V and 3 bases from J, the gap between germline ends came to 12 bases. The CDR3 here is CASSLAGGGDTEAFF. CDR3 coding DNA: TGCGCCAGCAGCTTGGCCGGGGGAGGTGACACTGAAGCTTTCTTT.

The gene calls are TRBV7-2 and TRBJ2-4, with D uncertain. CDR1 is SGHTA and CDR2 is FQGNSA in the germline V gene. There are 13 residues in the CDR3. Trimming removed 2 bases at V and 8 bases at J, with 10 bases between. Written as DNA, the CDR3 is TGTGCCAGCAGCTTAACGAACGAGGACATTCAGTACTTC. As protein: CASSLTNEDIQYF.

With respect to this clone: Within the sample, other DNA sequences also encode this same CDR3. This chain connects TRBV19 to TRBJ1-1; possible D gene TRBD1, 6 bases. Trimming cost V 4 bases and J 8 bases, with 11 bases left between them. Germline V lookup: CDR1 LNHDA, CDR2 SQIVND (reference sequence). CDR3 length: 12 residues. CDR3 loop: CASSTQQGEAFF. For the CDR3, the DNA is TGTGCCAGTAGTACCCAACAGGGCGAAGCTTTCTTT.

The J gene is TRBJ1-5, the V gene TRBV4-2; D is undetermined. Trimming removed 0 bases at V and 0 bases at J, with 9 bases between. Germline V lookup: CDR1 LGHNA, CDR2 YNFKEQ. This CDR3 is built from 16 residues. The CDR3 sequence is CASSQEGTGSNQPQHF. In DNA, the CDR3 is TGTGCCAGCAGCCAAGAAGGAACGGGTAGCAATCAGCCCCAGCATTTT.

This chain connects TRBV11-2 to TRBJ1-2; D remains unclear. This CDR3 has 14 residues. Trimming took off 4 bases at V and 3 bases at J, with 12 bases between the two ends. Germline V CDR1 and CDR2: SGHAT, FQNNGV. CDR3: CASSSGYSYYGYTF. In nucleotides, the CDR3 is TGTGCCAGCAGCTCGGGGTACAGTTACTATGGCTACACCTTC.

The CDR3 spells CASNDRTTDTQYF. CDR3 in DNA: TGTGCCAGCAATGACAGGACTACAGATACGCAGTATTTT. J is TRBJ2-3 and V is TRBV25-1, with D perhaps TRBD1 (6 bases). The CDR3 is 13 residues long. Germline assignment: CDR1 MGHDK and CDR2 SYGVNS. V was pared by 7 bases and J by 3 bases, with 11 bases between.

The table lists this clone with a few counts. The chain links TRBV7-9 to TRBJ1-2, with a tentative D call TRBD1 (5 bases). CDR3 length: 14 residues. Trimming pared 1 base from V and 7 bases from J, leaving 13 bases between. In germline, CDR1 is SEHNR, CDR2 FQNEAQ (reference sequence). The CDR3 coding sequence is TGTGCCAGCAGCTTAGAGGGCCAGGGCTCTGGCTACACCTTC. As protein: CASSLEGQGSGYTF.

The chain carries TRBV11-3 and TRBJ2-7; TRBD1 matches 10 bases. J was trimmed by 5 bases and V by 5 bases; bases with no gene match: 6. The CDR3 totals 14 residues. Germline CDR1 and CDR2: SGHNT and YENEEA. The DNA of the CDR3 is TGTGCCAGCAGCCGAAGACAGGGGGCCCACGAGCAGTACTTC. The encoded protein is CASSRRQGAHEQYF.